This TCR beta chain was documented in a study of regulatory T cells in long-lasting Graves disease. The time point is: persistent/refractory GD, antithyroid drugs over 5 years with positive TRAb. The TCR library was made from RNA extracted from PBMCs. HTBI primers from iRepertoire and Arm-PCR of CDR3 regions yielded the TCR beta libraries. TCRdb re-called the multiplex PCR reads through MiXCR, storing one row per CDR3 protein. The sample yields about 470,000 distinct CDR3 sequences, around a fifth seen once. The sequence was obtained from a female donor with Graves disease. The sequences come from peripheral blood mononuclear cells (PBMCs), collected when the disease was refractory, from a patient treated with antithyroid drugs.

In DNA form, the CDR3 reads TGTGCCAGCAGCGGAGAGGGGACAGGTAATTCACCCCTCCACTTT. Translation: CASSGEGTGNSPLHF. This chain links TRBV9 with TRBJ1-6; TRBD1 matches at 8 bases. CDR1 is SGDLS and CDR2 is YYNGEE in the germline V gene. The CDR3 consists of 15 residues. Trimming at V came to 3 bases and at J to 6 bases, leaving 5 bases not matched to a gene.